The 12 T cell receptor beta chains presented below share a single source sample, sequenced in a study of tumor-infiltrating lymphocytes in primary liver carcinoma. From approximately 0.5 ug of total RNA, TCR beta-specific cDNA was reverse-transcribed using a constant-region primer. A slightly modified ARM-PCR protocol with three nested multiplex PCR rounds produced these TCR beta libraries. Running 10 cycles apiece, the first two PCR rounds relied on TRBV1-TRBV30 forward primers together with a C-beta reverse primer. One entry per CDR3 protein results from TCRdb running MiXCR on the multiplex PCR reads. The sample shows roughly 78,000 distinct CDR3 sequences, 71% of them seen only once. Co-extraction of RNA and DNA was performed on about 20-32 mg of unsorted bulk tissue. Sequenced: liver tumor tissue from sampling region 4. The subset was: tumor region T4, right-lateral pole. The receptors come from a woman aged 55-69 years with primary liver carcinoma and hepatitis B virus infection.

Comments on this clonotype: This could be a read error, since a much larger clone is one nucleotide away. V and J are TRBV28 and TRBJ1-5; 9 bases align to TRBD1. CDR3 length: 16 amino acids. Germline V gene lookup returns CDR1 MDHEN and CDR2 SYDVKM. DNA for the CDR3: TGTGCCAGCACTTTATGGGGACAGGGATCGGGACAGCCCCAGCATTTT. This encodes CASTLWGQGSGQPQHF. Full variable domain (missing parts from reference TRBV28 and TRBJ1-5): DVKVTQSSRYLVKRTGEKVFLECVQDMDHENMFWYRQDPGLGLRLIYFSYDVKMKEKGDIPEGYSVSREKKERFSLILESASTNQTSMYLCASTLWGQGSGQPQHFGDGTRLSIL.

This clonotype was seen once. Being one base from a much bigger clone, this may be a read error. The chain carries TRBV5-1 and TRBJ2-1, with D possibly TRBD1 on 6 matching bases. The CDR3 covers 14 residues. Looked up from germline, CDR1 is SGHRS and CDR2 is YFSETQ. The DNA for the CDR3 is TGCGCCAGCAGCTTCCCTAGCAGGGGCAATGAGCGGTTCTTC. This codes for CASSFPSRGNERFF. Together with reference TRBV5-1 and TRBJ2-1, the CDR3 gives the full variable domain: KAGVTQTPRYLIKTRGQQVTLSCSPISGHRSVSWYQQTPGQGLQFLFEYFSETQRNKGNFPGRFSGRQFSNSRSEMNVSTLELGDSALYLCASSFPSRGNERFFGPGTRLTVL.

Comments on this clonotype: Lacking the conserved final phenylalanine or tryptophan, this CDR3 likely reflects a read error. The gene calls are TRBV5-4 and TRBJ1-1; a weak D match, TRBD1 (5 bases). Germline CDR1 SGHNT, CDR2 YYREEE (reference sequence). The V end lost 3 bases, the J end lost 1 base, and 16 bases lay between the germline ends. The CDR3 covers 16 residues. The CDR3 reads CASSWGVKGQNTEAFS. The CDR3 DNA follows: TGTGCCAGCAGCTGGGGCGTTAAGGGGCAGAACACTGAAGCTTTCTCT.

This clonotype was seen a single time. The rearrangement uses TRBV11-1 and TRBJ2-2; a weak D match, TRBD1 (7 bases). Per the germline V gene, CDR1 is SGHAT and CDR2 is FQDESV (reference sequence). V lost 10 bases, J lost 0 bases, and 21 bases lay in between. The CDR3 is made up of 17 amino acids. The CDR3 reads CANRGGTGSANTGELFF. The CDR3 coding sequence is TGTGCCAACAGGGGAGGAACGGGATCTGCGAACACCGGGGAGCTGTTTTTT.

Regarding this clonotype: One end of the junction does not line up with germline, which may come from a read error. This rearrangement joins TRBV6-6 to TRBJ2-2; D is possibly TRBD2 (6 bases). Looked up from germline, CDR1 is MNHNY and CDR2 is SVGAGI (reference sequence). This CDR3 is 15 amino acids long. The CDR3 nucleotides are TGTGCCTGCAGTTACGGGGGAAGCAACACCGGGGAGCTGTTTTTT. It encodes CACSYGGSNTGELFF.

There are a few counts of this clonotype. V gene TRBV2 combines with J gene TRBJ2-1, with 10 positions matching TRBD2. CDR1 is SNHLY, CDR2 FYNNEI, per germline. The CDR3 has 15 amino acids. V dropped 6 bases and J dropped 9; count of bases not matched to a gene: 11. The CDR3 DNA sequence: TGTGCCAGCAGCGCGGCTCTAGCGGGAGTGAGTGAGCAGTTCTTC. Protein product: CASSAALAGVSEQFF. Complete variable domain (other parts from reference TRBV2 and TRBJ2-1): EPEVTQTPSHQVTQMGQEVILRCVPISNHLYFYWYRQILGQKVEFLVSFYNNEISEKSEIFDDQFSVERPDGSNFTLKIRSTKLEDSAMYFCASSAALAGVSEQFFGPGTRLTVL.

For this clonotype: Germline and junction disagree at one end, which may indicate a read error. The V and J genes are TRBV14 and TRBJ1-1; D unresolved. Germline lookup yields CDR1 SGHDN and CDR2 FVKESK. The CDR3 extends over 14 amino acids. CDR3 region: CASSQGLRNTEALF. CDR3 sequence (DNA): TGTGCCAGCAGTCAAGGTCTCCGGAACACTGAAGCTCTCTTT.

This clonotype has at least ten counts. The CDR3 is CASSQRTSGLSYEQYF. The CDR3 DNA reads as TGTGCCAGCAGCCAACGGACTAGCGGCCTATCCTACGAGCAGTACTTC. V and J are TRBV4-2 and TRBJ2-7; 10 positions agree with TRBD2. Trimming took 2 bases from V and 1 from J; bases not matched to a gene: 5. The V gene's germline CDR1 is LGHNA and CDR2 YNFKEQ. This CDR3 has 16 residues.

With regard to this clonotype: The CDR3 does not close with the conserved phenylalanine or tryptophan, likely indicating a read error. The DNA is left out, because the CDR3 cannot be placed on it with certainty; the CDR3 is given as TCRdb lists it. This chain links TRBV2 with TRBJ2-2. From its first to its last residue, the CDR3 has 13 amino acids. CDR1 and CDR2 from the germline V gene are SNHLY and FYNNEI. Here the CDR3 reads CASSAVAAGELVS.

With regard to this clonotype: An end of the junction differs from the germline gene, which may be a read error. The J gene is TRBJ2-2, the V gene TRBV7-2; the D gene is possibly TRBD1 (6 bases). This CDR3 spans 14 amino acids. From germline, CDR1 is SGHTA and CDR2 FQGNSA. Written as DNA, the CDR3 is TGTGCCAGCACCGTACAGGGAACGACCGGGGAGCTGTTTTTC. Encoded protein: CASTVQGTTGELFF.

V is TRBV7-8 and J is TRBJ2-7; D is undetermined. Germline CDR1 reads SGHVS; CDR2 reads FQNEAQ. The CDR3 is 14 amino acids. V lost 2 bases, J lost 4 bases, and 12 bases lay in between. The CDR3 sequence is CASSLRLATYEQYF. CDR3 DNA: TGTGCCAGCAGCTTAAGGCTGGCGACATACGAGCAGTACTTC.

This clonotype was counted many times. The chain employs TRBV12-3 or TRBV12-4 and TRBJ1-3; D is undetermined. The CDR3 spans 13 residues. V was shortened by 3 bases and J by 3 bases, with 6 bases between the two germline ends. DNA for the CDR3: TGTGCCAGCAGTTTTTATGGTGGAAACACCATATATTTT. It codes for CASSFYGGNTIYF.